These 30 T cell receptor beta chains were all obtained from the same sample, sequenced in a study of T cell repertoires in cytomegalovirus infection. TCRdb called the reads again in MiXCR, with one record for every CDR3 protein. This table holds a few hundred thousand distinct CDR3 sequences, approximately 40% found once. Their cognate antigens are unknown. This sample comprised cultured PBMCs, obtained from culture after CMV antigen stimulation. The origin of the receptors is a human donor in good health (CMV status not recorded). Some clones in this sample may be carry-over from other donors' samples.

This chain links TRBV7-2 with TRBJ2-7, with TRBD1 matching over 9 bases. Germline CDR1 is SGHTA and CDR2 is FQGNSA. The CDR3 contains 16 residues. The V segment lost 3 bases and the J segment 2 bases; nucleotides outside the gene matches: 8. CDR3 in DNA: TGTGCCAGCAGCTTTGTCGGCCGGGACAGGGCCTACGAGCAGTACTTC. Protein sequence: CASSFVGRDRAYEQYF.

Concerning this clonotype itself: A read error may account for a junction end that differs from germline. The chain is built from TRBV7-8 and TRBJ1-1; D gene unclear. The CDR3 has 12 residues. The germline V gene encodes CDR1 SGHVS and CDR2 FQNEAQ. The CDR3 region is CASSFSSGEGFF. The CDR3 bases are TGTGCCAGCAGCTTCTCCAGTGGGGAAGGTTTCTTT.

Comment on this clonotype: A much larger clone differs from this one at a single base, so this may be a read error. The CDR3 sequence: CASSLAVGGGQENQYF. In nucleotides, the CDR3 is TGTGCCAGCAGCTTAGCGGTTGGGGGCGGACAAGAGAACCAGTACTTC. The rearrangement links TRBV7-2 to TRBJ2-5, with D perhaps matching TRBD1 (6 bases). This CDR3 has 16 amino acids. CDR1 is SGHTA, CDR2 FQGNSA, per germline.

This clonotype was seen a few times. V gene TRBV20-1 combines with J gene TRBJ1-5, with D possibly TRBD1 on 5 matching bases. V was cut by 1 base and J by 1 base, with 5 bases left in between. The CDR3 is 13 amino acids. The germline gives CDR1 DFQATT, CDR2 SNEGSKA (reference sequence). The CDR3 protein is CSARGGSNQPQHF. For the CDR3, the DNA is TGCAGTGCTAGAGGGGGCAGCAATCAGCCCCAGCATTTT.

This chain joins TRBV19 and TRBJ2-1; D possibly uses TRBD1 or TRBD2 (5 bases each). Germline V gene sequence: CDR1 LNHDA, CDR2 SQIVND (reference sequence). The CDR3 extends over 15 amino acids. The ends were cut back, 6 bases at V and 8 bases at J, with 20 bases in the middle. Here the CDR3 reads CASRRGSDPIYEQFF. CDR3 sequence (DNA): TGTGCCAGTAGGAGGGGAAGCGATCCGATATATGAGCAGTTCTTC. Filled out from reference TRBV19 and TRBJ2-1, the complete variable domain reads DGGITQSPKYLFRKEGQNVTLSCEQNLNHDAMYWYRQDPGQGLRLIYYSQIVNDFQKGDIAEGYSVSREKKESFPLTVTSAQKNPTAFYLCASRRGSDPIYEQFFGPGTRLTVL.

This clonotype was counted between two and nine times. The chain recombines TRBV7-9 with TRBJ1-5; weak D call: TRBD1 (6 bases). From germline, CDR1 is SEHNR and CDR2 FQNEAQ (reference sequence). CDR3 length: 14 amino acids. Trimming stripped 8 bases from V and 3 bases from J, with 14 bases between. In DNA, the CDR3 is TGTGCCAGCTCCCTCGGGGGGGCCAATCAGCCCCAGCATTTT. Protein: CASSLGGANQPQHF.

This clonotype was found a few times. CDR3 sequence: CASSPKQASLGGDTQYF. The CDR3 nucleotides read TGTGCCAGCTCACCCAAGCAGGCTAGCCTCGGGGGAGATACGCAGTATTTT. The rearrangement uses TRBV18 and TRBJ2-3; D possibly corresponds to TRBD2 (6 bases). Germline-derived CDR1 and CDR2 are KGHSH and LQKENI. The CDR3 runs 17 residues. The V and J ends lost 3 bases and 5 bases respectively, with 21 bases between them.

The chain employs TRBV4-3 and TRBJ2-4; tentatively, D is TRBD1 (6 bases). The CDR3 sequence is 18 residues long. In germline, CDR1 is LGHNA, CDR2 YSLEER. V lost 1 base to trimming and J lost 6 bases, with 22 bases between them. Written as DNA, the CDR3 is TGCGCCAGCAGCCAAGGGGTCGGCAGGGGTCGTCGTGGAAACATTCAGTACTTC. Its translation is CASSQGVGRGRRGNIQYF.

The genes are TRBV20-1 and TRBJ2-7, with 10 bases that match TRBD2. The CDR3 spans 16 residues. Unmatched junction bases numbered 11, after V lost 0 bases and J lost 6 bases. Germline assignment: CDR1 DFQATT and CDR2 SNEGSKA (reference sequence). The CDR3 DNA reads as TGCAGTGCTAGAGATTTCGCTAGCGGGAGCTTAGGCGAGCAGTACTTC. This translates into CSARDFASGSLGEQYF.

The rearrangement joins TRBV6-1 to TRBJ2-1, with D perhaps matching TRBD2 (5 bases). Trimming removed 5 bases at V and 6 bases at J, with 14 bases between. CDR3 size: 14 residues. Germline values: CDR1 MNHNS, CDR2 SASEGT. The CDR3 sequence is CASSTIGLSNEQFF. The CDR3 region has the DNA TGTGCCAGCAGTACCATTGGACTTTCCAATGAGCAGTTCTTC.

This sequence joins TRBV4-3 and TRBJ2-7; D not certain. V dropped 3 bases and J dropped 2 bases, with 14 bases sitting between them. The CDR3 contains 15 residues. Germline V CDR1 and CDR2: LGHNA, YSLEER. The CDR3 DNA is TGCGCCAGCAGCCAGGCCGTTAGCCAGACCTACGAGCAGTACTTC. Its translation: CASSQAVSQTYEQYF.

V is TRBV6-2 or TRBV6-3 and J is TRBJ2-1; 7 bases are a match to TRBD2. Germline-derived CDR1 and CDR2 are MNHEY and SVGEGT. V gave up 2 bases and J gave up 0 bases; unmatched junction bases: 10. The CDR3 runs to 18 residues. DNA of the CDR3: TGTGCCAGCAGTTACGTGGGGGGGGACTTGAGCTCCTACAATGAGCAGTTCTTC. Amino acids: CASSYVGGDLSSYNEQFF.

This clonotype was recorded only once. This chain connects TRBV30 to TRBJ1-6, with D hard to call. The CDR3 loop spans 16 amino acids. V was pared by 3 bases and J by 7 bases, with 19 bases between. Germline V gene data show CDR1 as GTSNPN and CDR2 as SVGIG (reference sequence). The CDR3 sequence: CAWRSWREGLNSPLHF. CDR3 DNA sequence: TGTGCCTGGAGATCGTGGAGGGAAGGGTTAAATTCACCCCTCCACTTT.

In its sample, this clonotype was seen many times. The J gene is TRBJ1-1, the V gene TRBV6-5, with a weak D call TRBD1 (5 bases). From germline, CDR1 is MNHEY and CDR2 SVGAGI. There are 16 residues in the CDR3. Trimming stripped 2 bases from V and 0 bases from J, with 13 bases between. The CDR3 spells CASSYMQGGVNTEAFF. In DNA, the CDR3 is TGTGCCAGCAGTTACATGCAGGGTGGGGTGAACACTGAAGCTTTCTTT.

This clonotype turned up a few times. The CDR3 DNA sequence: TGTGCCAGCAGCACCTTACTAGCGGGGGGGCTTGAGACCCAGTACTTC. It translates to CASSTLLAGGLETQYF. The chain is built from TRBV7-2 and TRBJ2-5; 13 bases line up with TRBD2. Germline lookup yields CDR1 SGHTA and CDR2 FQGNSA. V shed 5 bases and J 5 bases; nucleotides not matched to a gene: 8. The CDR3 runs to 16 residues.

This clonotype occurred a few times. V usage is TRBV12-3 or TRBV12-4 and J usage is TRBJ2-5; 10 bases map to TRBD1. This CDR3 has 14 amino acids. Trimming at V came to 6 bases and at J to 5 bases, leaving 6 bases not matched to a gene. CDR3 protein: CASSPTGGEETQYF. The DNA of the CDR3 is TGTGCCAGCAGCCCGACAGGGGGCGAGGAGACCCAGTACTTC.

This clonotype was detected only a few times. The chain employs TRBV7-6 and TRBJ2-7; D is unclear. The V gene lost 0 bases and the J gene lost 7 bases, with 10 bases spanning the gap. Germline V gene data show CDR1 as SGHVS and CDR2 as FNYEAQ. The CDR3 is 13 residues long. CDR3 nucleotide sequence: TGTGCCAGCAGCTTAGCCCCCTCCGGGGAGCAGTACTTC. It yields the protein CASSLAPSGEQYF. Together with reference TRBV7-6 and TRBJ2-7, the CDR3 gives the full variable domain: GAGVSQSPRYKVTKRGQDVALRCDPISGHVSLYWYRQALGQGPEFLTYFNYEAQQDKSGLPNDRFSAERPEGSISTLTIQRTEQRDSAMYRCASSLAPSGEQYFGPGTRLTVT.

The chain has TRBV4-3 and TRBJ1-2, with a possible D match to TRBD1 (5 bases). The CDR3 length is 15 residues. Trimming left V 1 base short and J 7 bases short, with 16 bases between. Looked up from germline, CDR1 is LGHNA and CDR2 is YSLEER. The CDR3 here is CASSQGGGALSGYTF. The CDR3 bases are TGCGCCAGCAGCCAAGGGGGCGGCGCCCTTTCTGGCTACACCTTC.

The chain has TRBV19 and TRBJ2-5; TRBD2 aligns across 10 bases. The CDR3 has 15 residues. The trim removed 5 bases at V and 4 bases at J, leaving 7 bases unmatched. The V gene's germline CDR1 is LNHDA and CDR2 SQIVND (reference sequence). The CDR3 here is CASSPRLAGIETQYF. DNA for the CDR3: TGTGCCAGTAGTCCACGACTAGCGGGCATAGAGACCCAGTACTTC.

The chain combines TRBV7-8 with TRBJ2-1; 11 nucleotides line up with TRBD2. The CDR3 totals 15 residues. The V segment lost 1 base and the J segment 10 bases; nucleotides outside the gene matches: 6. Germline CDR1 and CDR2: SGHVS and FQNEAQ. The CDR3 protein is CASSLDSGGAWEQFF. In nucleotides, the CDR3 is TGTGCCAGCAGCTTAGATAGCGGGGGGGCTTGGGAGCAGTTCTTC.

The gene calls are TRBV19 and TRBJ2-1; the match to TRBD2 covers 12 bases. Per the germline V gene, CDR1 is LNHDA and CDR2 is SQIVND (reference sequence). The CDR3 loop spans 18 amino acids. Trimming removed 5 bases from V and 4 bases from J; junction bases left unmatched: 12. The CDR3 loop reads CASSRTSGMLRGYNEQFF. CDR3 DNA sequence: TGTGCCAGTAGTCGGACTAGCGGGATGTTACGGGGATACAATGAGCAGTTCTTC.

The CDR3 loop reads CASGLDRVNEQFF. The DNA for the CDR3 is TGTGCTAGTGGTTTGGATCGCGTAAATGAGCAGTTCTTC. This chain uses TRBV12-5 with TRBJ2-1; D gene unclear. CDR1 and CDR2 (germline): LGHNT, FRNRAP. V shed 1 base and J shed 7 bases, with 8 bases lying between them. This CDR3 has 13 residues.

This clonotype showed up just a few times. The chain combines TRBV12-3 or TRBV12-4 with TRBJ2-2; 11 bases are shared with TRBD1. The CDR3 is made up of 15 amino acids. The V gene end was trimmed by 6 bases and the J gene end by 4 bases; junction bases not matched to a gene: 4. In DNA, the CDR3 is TGTGCCAGCAGGGCCGGGACAGGGGGCACCGGGGAGCTGTTTTTT. Translating it yields CASRAGTGGTGELFF.

The genes are TRBV20-1 and TRBJ2-3, with no clear D. The CDR3 is 14 amino acids. V gave up 5 bases and J gave up 0 bases, with 12 bases separating them. Germline loops: CDR1 DFQATT, CDR2 SNEGSKA (reference sequence). CDR3: CSAVDGPSTDTQYF. The CDR3 DNA reads TGCAGTGCTGTGGACGGCCCCAGCACAGATACGCAGTATTTT.

This clonotype was seen a few times. The rearrangement links TRBV7-2 to TRBJ2-1; D tentatively reads TRBD1 or TRBD2 (6 bases each). The V end lost 1 base, the J end lost 9 bases, and 25 bases lay between the germline ends. Per the germline V gene, CDR1 is SGHTA and CDR2 is FQGNSA. This CDR3 spans 18 amino acids. For the CDR3, the DNA is TGTGCCAGCAGCTTAGTGGGGGGCGTAGAAGGGGGTGGCGGTGAGCAGTTCTTC. This encodes CASSLVGGVEGGGGEQFF.

There are a few counts of this clonotype. The chain carries TRBV7-2 and TRBJ2-1; tentatively, D is TRBD1 (6 bases). CDR1 is SGHTA, CDR2 FQGNSA, per germline. This CDR3 comprises 19 residues. Trimming took off 1 base at V and 10 bases at J, with 29 bases between the two ends. The CDR3 sequence: CASSLENWGLTGRAREQFF. Here the CDR3 DNA reads TGTGCCAGCAGCTTAGAGAATTGGGGGCTGACGGGAAGGGCACGAGAGCAGTTCTTC.

The chain links TRBV6-6 to TRBJ1-1; 7 positions agree with TRBD1. CDR3 length: 14 amino acids. CDR1 and CDR2 from the germline V gene are MNHNY and SVGAGI (reference sequence). J was trimmed by 1 base and V by 6 bases; bases with no gene match: 5. The CDR3 nucleotides are TGTGCCAGCAGCCGACAGGGAGAGAACACTGAAGCTTTCTTT. Translated: CASSRQGENTEAFF.

This chain uses TRBV6-5 with TRBJ1-1; 9 bases align to TRBD1. The CDR3 has 13 residues. V shed 6 bases and J 4 bases; nucleotides not matched to a gene: 3. CDR1 is MNHEY and CDR2 is SVGAGI in the germline V gene. The CDR3 protein is CASRATGGTEAFF. The CDR3 DNA reads as TGTGCCAGCAGAGCGACAGGGGGCACTGAAGCTTTCTTT.

The chain joins TRBV5-4 to TRBJ1-1; no definite D call. The CDR3 has 13 amino acids. Between the trimmed V and J ends, which lost 4 bases and 3 bases, there was a span of 10 bases. Germline V CDR1 and CDR2: SGHNT, YYREEE (reference sequence). CDR3: CASSTLEDTEAFF. The CDR3 bases are TGTGCCAGCAGCACATTAGAGGACACTGAAGCTTTCTTT.

This rearrangement joins TRBV7-6 to TRBJ1-1, with TRBD1 identical over 7 bases. The germline CDR1 and CDR2 sequences are SGHVS and FNYEAQ. The CDR3 loop spans 14 amino acids. V was pared by 1 base and J by 6 bases, with 5 bases of the junction left unmatched. The CDR3 DNA follows: TGTGCCAGCAGCTTAGGACAGGGATCGGCTGAAGCTTTCTTT. This codes for CASSLGQGSAEAFF.